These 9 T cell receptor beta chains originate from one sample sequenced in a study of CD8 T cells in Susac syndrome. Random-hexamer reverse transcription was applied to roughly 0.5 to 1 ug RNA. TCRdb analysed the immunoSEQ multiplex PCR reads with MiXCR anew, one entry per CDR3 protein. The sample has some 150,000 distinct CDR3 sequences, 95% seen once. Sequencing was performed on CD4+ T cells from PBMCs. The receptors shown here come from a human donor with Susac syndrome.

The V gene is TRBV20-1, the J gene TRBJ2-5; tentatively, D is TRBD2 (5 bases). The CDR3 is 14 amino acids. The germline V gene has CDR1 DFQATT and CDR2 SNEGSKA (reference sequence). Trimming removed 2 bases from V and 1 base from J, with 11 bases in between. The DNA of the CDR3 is TGCAGTGCTAGAAAACTAGTTTCCCAAGAGACCCAGTACTTC. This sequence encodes CSARKLVSQETQYF.

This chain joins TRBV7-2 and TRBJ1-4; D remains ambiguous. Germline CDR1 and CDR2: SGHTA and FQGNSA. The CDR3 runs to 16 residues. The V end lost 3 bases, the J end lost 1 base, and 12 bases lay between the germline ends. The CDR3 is CASSFLSSGTNEKLFF. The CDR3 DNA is TGTGCCAGCAGCTTCTTAAGCTCTGGAACTAATGAAAAACTGTTTTTT. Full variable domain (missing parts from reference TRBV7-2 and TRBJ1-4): GAGVSQSPSNKVTEKGKDVELRCDPISGHTALYWYRQSLGQGLEFLIYFQGNSAPDKSGLPSDRFSAERTGGSVSTLTIQRTQQEDSAVYLCASSFLSSGTNEKLFFGSGTQLSVL.

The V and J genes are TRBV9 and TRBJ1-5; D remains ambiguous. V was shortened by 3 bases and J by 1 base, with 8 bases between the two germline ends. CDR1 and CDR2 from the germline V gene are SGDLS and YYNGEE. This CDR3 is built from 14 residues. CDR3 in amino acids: CASSADPSNQPQHF. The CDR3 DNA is TGTGCCAGCAGCGCCGACCCCAGCAATCAGCCCCAGCATTTT. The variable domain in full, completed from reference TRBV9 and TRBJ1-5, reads DSGVTQTPKHLITATGQRVTLRCSPRSGDLSVYWYQQSLDQGLQFLIQYYNGEERAKGNILERFSAQQFPDLHSELNLSSLELGDSALYFCASSADPSNQPQHFGDGTRLSIL.

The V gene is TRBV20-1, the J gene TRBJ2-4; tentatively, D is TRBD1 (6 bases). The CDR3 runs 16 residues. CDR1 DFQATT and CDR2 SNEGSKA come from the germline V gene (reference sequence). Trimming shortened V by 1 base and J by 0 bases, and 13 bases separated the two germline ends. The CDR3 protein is CSARGPGVIAKNIQYF. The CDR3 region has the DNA TGCAGTGCTAGAGGGCCAGGGGTGATAGCCAAAAACATTCAGTACTTC.

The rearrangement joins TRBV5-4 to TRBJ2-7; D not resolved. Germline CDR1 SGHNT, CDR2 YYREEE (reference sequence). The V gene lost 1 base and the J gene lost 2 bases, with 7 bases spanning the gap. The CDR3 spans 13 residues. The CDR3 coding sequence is TGTGCCAGCAGCTTGAGGAGCCCCTACGAGCAGTACTTC. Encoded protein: CASSLRSPYEQYF.

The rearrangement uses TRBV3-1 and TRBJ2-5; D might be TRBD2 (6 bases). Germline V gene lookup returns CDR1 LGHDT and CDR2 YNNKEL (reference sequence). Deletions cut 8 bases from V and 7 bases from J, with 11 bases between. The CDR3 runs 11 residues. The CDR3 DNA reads TGTGCCAGCTTAGCGGCCACGACCCAGTACTTC. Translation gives CASLAATTQYF.

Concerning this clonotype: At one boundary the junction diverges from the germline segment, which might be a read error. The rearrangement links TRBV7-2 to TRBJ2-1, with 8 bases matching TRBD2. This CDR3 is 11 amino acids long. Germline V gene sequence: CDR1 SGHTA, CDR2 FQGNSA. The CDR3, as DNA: TGTGCCAGCATAGATAGCGGGAATTTGGTCTTC. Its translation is CASIDSGNLVF.

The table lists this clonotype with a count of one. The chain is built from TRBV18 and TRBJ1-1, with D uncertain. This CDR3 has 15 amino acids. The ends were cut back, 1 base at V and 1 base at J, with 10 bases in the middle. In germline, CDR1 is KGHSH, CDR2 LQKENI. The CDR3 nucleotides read TGTGCCAGCTCACCACTGAGCAACCCGAACACTGAAGCTTTCTTT. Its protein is CASSPLSNPNTEAFF.

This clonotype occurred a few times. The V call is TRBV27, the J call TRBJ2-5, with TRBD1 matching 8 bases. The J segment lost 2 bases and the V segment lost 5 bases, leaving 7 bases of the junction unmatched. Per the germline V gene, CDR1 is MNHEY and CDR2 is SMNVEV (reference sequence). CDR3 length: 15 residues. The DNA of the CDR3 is TGTGCCAGCAGTCCCGGGACAGGCGGGCAAGAGACCCAGTACTTC. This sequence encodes CASSPGTGGQETQYF.